Below, 25 T cell receptor beta chains from the same sample are listed, as sequenced in a study of cytomegalovirus exposure and HLA in healthy donors. The PCR contained 60 Vbeta and 13 Jbeta primers. Method: immunoSEQ multiplex PCR; TCRdb's copy keeps in-frame clones and lacks some. The sample records around 100,000 clones, about 81% being singletons. Material: PBMCs. The source of these receptors is a woman aged 40 to 50 in good health and CMV-seropositive.

The rearrangement links TRBV5-1 to TRBJ2-7; weak D call: TRBD2 (5 bases). This CDR3 spans 13 amino acids. Germline V CDR1 and CDR2: SGHRS, YFSETQ. V lost 1 base to trimming and J lost 7 bases, with 12 bases between them. Here the CDR3 reads CASSLRGLREQYF. The CDR3 region has the DNA TGCGCCAGCAGCTTGCGAGGACTCAGAGAGCAGTACTTC.

This rearrangement joins TRBV11-2 to TRBJ2-1; D remains unclear. Trimming pared 5 bases from V and 4 bases from J, leaving 12 bases between. Germline V gene data show CDR1 as SGHAT and CDR2 as FQNNGV. The CDR3 consists of 14 residues. The chain's CDR3 is CASSPMTGYNEQFF. CDR3 nucleotides: TGTGCCAGCAGCCCGATGACTGGGTACAATGAGCAGTTCTTC.

V and J are TRBV6-4 and TRBJ2-1, with TRBD2 matching over 11 bases. The V gene's germline CDR1 is MRHNA and CDR2 SNTAGT. Trimming removed 0 bases from V and 12 bases from J; junction bases left unmatched: 7. The CDR3 has 15 amino acids. For the CDR3, the DNA is TGTGCCAGCAGTGACTCTGAACTAGCGGGAGAGGGGCAGTTCTTC. Protein sequence: CASSDSELAGEGQFF.

The rearrangement links TRBV6-5 to TRBJ1-2; 7 bases line up with TRBD1. Germline V lookup: CDR1 MNHEY, CDR2 SVGAGI. The V and J ends lost 6 bases and 4 bases, in that order; junction bases with no gene match: 11. The CDR3 is 15 amino acids. CDR3 bases: TGTGCCAGCAGCCGACCGGGACAGTCCATCTATGGCTACACCTTC. This gives the protein CASSRPGQSIYGYTF.

The chain's CDR3 is CASSPFRGLDHEQFF. CDR3 bases: TGTGCCAGCTCACCATTCAGGGGCCTCGACCATGAGCAGTTCTTC. The chain recombines TRBV18 with TRBJ2-1, with D possibly matching TRBD1 (6 bases). In germline, CDR1 is KGHSH, CDR2 LQKENI. The CDR3 spans 15 residues. The V and J ends lost 2 bases and 8 bases respectively, with 16 bases between them. The variable domain in full, with the rest retrieved from reference TRBV18 and TRBJ2-1, is NAGVMQNPRHLVRRRGQEARLRCSPMKGHSHVYWYRQLPEEGLKFMVYLQKENIIDESGMPKERFSAEFPKEGPSILRIQQVVRGDSAAYFCASSPFRGLDHEQFFGPGTRLTVL.

The chain recombines TRBV7-6 with TRBJ2-3, with TRBD2 matching 13 bases. Germline V gene sequence: CDR1 SGHVS, CDR2 FNYEAQ. The V gene end was trimmed by 6 bases and the J gene end by 3 bases; junction bases not matched to a gene: 6. The CDR3 runs to 16 residues. The CDR3 region has the DNA TGTGCCAGCAGTCAGGGACTAGCGGGAACGACAGATACGCAGTATTTT. It translates to CASSQGLAGTTDTQYF.

V is TRBV7-2 and J is TRBJ2-7; the match to TRBD2 covers 8 bases. This CDR3 region has 15 residues. Germline V gene data show CDR1 as SGHTA and CDR2 as FQGNSA. After removal of 5 bases from V and 2 bases from J, the junction contained 8 bases not matched to a gene. The CDR3, as DNA: TGTGCCAGCAGCCCAACTAGCGGTACCGCCTACGAGCAGTACTTC. It translates to CASSPTSGTAYEQYF.

There are a few counts of this clone. The chain employs TRBV10-3 and TRBJ2-7; tentative D call: TRBD2 (6 bases). Germline CDR1 and CDR2: ENHRY and SYGVKD. V was trimmed by 4 bases and J by 1 base, leaving 11 bases between them. This CDR3 is 14 amino acids long. The DNA for the CDR3 is TGTGCCATCAGTGCGACGGGGGAATCCTACGAGCAGTACTTC. As protein: CAISATGESYEQYF.

The chain uses TRBV4-2 and TRBJ1-5; the match to TRBD1 covers 8 bases. The CDR3 loop spans 18 amino acids. V shed 3 bases, J shed 0 bases, and the junction held 10 bases outside the gene matches. From germline, CDR1 is LGHNA and CDR2 YNFKEQ. CDR3 sequence (DNA): TGTGCCAGCAGCCACAGGGGGCCCAATTCGTATAGCAATCAGCCCCAGCATTTT. Amino acid sequence: CASSHRGPNSYSNQPQHF.

This clone appeared a few times. J is TRBJ1-3 and V is TRBV9; 7 nucleotides agree with TRBD1. There are 17 residues in the CDR3. J gave up 3 bases and V 2 bases, and 11 bases lay outside the gene matches. Germline loops: CDR1 SGDLS, CDR2 YYNGEE. Here the CDR3 reads CASSVLPDRVIGNTIYF. In DNA, the CDR3 is TGTGCCAGCAGCGTTCTTCCAGACAGGGTTATTGGAAACACCATATATTTT. Full variable domain (rest looked up from reference TRBV9 and TRBJ1-3): DSGVTQTPKHLITATGQRVTLRCSPRSGDLSVYWYQQSLDQGLQFLIQYYNGEERAKGNILERFSAQQFPDLHSELNLSSLELGDSALYFCASSVLPDRVIGNTIYFGEGSWLTVV.

J is TRBJ1-1 and V is TRBV11-3, with TRBD1 matching over 7 bases. The CDR3 is 15 amino acids. V trimming: 3 bases; J trimming: 0 bases; junction bases outside the gene matches: 4. CDR1 is SGHNT, CDR2 YENEEA, per germline. CDR3 nucleotide sequence: TGTGCCAGCAGCTTCGGGACAGCCATGAACACTGAAGCTTTCTTT. This gives the protein CASSFGTAMNTEAFF.

The chain is built from TRBV9 and TRBJ2-1, with 8 bases matching TRBD2. Germline loops: CDR1 SGDLS, CDR2 YYNGEE. The length of the CDR3 is 15 residues. Trimming at V came to 0 bases and at J to 8 bases, leaving 7 bases not matched to a gene. The CDR3 region is CASSVDGTSLHEQFF. CDR3 bases: TGTGCCAGCAGCGTAGATGGGACTAGTCTACATGAGCAGTTCTTC.

This chain uses TRBV7-6 with TRBJ2-7; weak D call: TRBD1 (6 bases). Germline V gene lookup returns CDR1 SGHVS and CDR2 FNYEAQ. The CDR3 consists of 16 residues. Trimming stripped 5 bases from V and 0 bases from J, with 17 bases between. The DNA for the CDR3 is TGTGCCAGCAGCCCCAGTCAGGGGACCGGCTCCTACGAGCAGTACTTC. Amino acids: CASSPSQGTGSYEQYF.

This chain joins TRBV2 and TRBJ2-7, with a possible D match to TRBD1 (6 bases). This CDR3 contains 13 residues. CDR1 SNHLY and CDR2 FYNNEI come from the germline V gene. Trimming took off 6 bases at V and 5 bases at J, with 14 bases between the two ends. Here the CDR3 DNA reads TGTGCCAGCAGCATAAACAGGGCTGACGAGCAGTACTTC. As protein: CASSINRADEQYF.

This clone showed up just a few times. The rearrangement joins TRBV19 to TRBJ2-5, with 9 bases fitting TRBD2. J lost 5 bases, V lost 1 base, and 14 bases had no gene match. The length of the CDR3 is 18 residues. Germline V CDR1 and CDR2: LNHDA, SQIVND (reference sequence). The CDR3 is CASSIGGLSGSWYETQYF. Written as DNA, the CDR3 is TGTGCCAGTAGTATAGGGGGCCTTAGCGGGAGTTGGTACGAGACCCAGTACTTC.

The V and J genes are TRBV7-3 and TRBJ2-1; D remains ambiguous. Deletions cut 0 bases from V and 5 bases from J, with 8 bases between. This CDR3 contains 14 residues. CDR1 and CDR2 (germline): SGHTA, FQGTGA. This chain's CDR3 is CASSLTLANNEQFF. Written as DNA, the CDR3 is TGTGCCAGCAGCTTAACGTTGGCCAACAATGAGCAGTTCTTC.

The genes are TRBV10-3 and TRBJ1-1; possibly TRBD1 for D (5 bases). CDR1 ENHRY and CDR2 SYGVKD come from the germline V gene. V lost 4 bases and J lost 1, with 7 bases in between. The CDR3 totals 13 residues. The CDR3 reads CAISGTSNTEAFF. CDR3 bases: TGTGCCATCAGTGGGACATCGAACACTGAAGCTTTCTTT.

The chain is built from TRBV7-8 and TRBJ1-1, with 8 nucleotides matching TRBD1. V lost 0 bases and J lost 2; bases outside the gene matches: 14. The V gene's germline CDR1 is SGHVS and CDR2 FQNEAQ. This CDR3 is built from 19 residues. CDR3 sequence: CASSLAAGQAPGANTEAFF. The DNA of the CDR3 is TGTGCCAGCAGCTTAGCCGCGGGACAGGCCCCGGGCGCAAACACTGAAGCTTTCTTT. The complete variable domain, with remaining parts taken from reference TRBV7-8 and TRBJ1-1, reads GAGVSQSPRYKVAKRGQDVALRCDPISGHVSLFWYQQALGQGPEFLTYFQNEAQLDKSGLPSDRFFAERPEGSVSTLKIQRTQQEDSAVYLCASSLAAGQAPGANTEAFFGQGTRLTVV.

Turning to this clone: The junction departs from the called germline gene at one end, perhaps through a read error. This rearrangement joins TRBV6-5 to TRBJ2-7; weak D call: TRBD1 (5 bases). Germline V gives CDR1 MNHEY, CDR2 SVGAGI. This CDR3 is 13 amino acids long. CDR3 DNA: TGTGCCAGCAGACAAGGGGCTCCCTACGAGCAGCACTTC. As protein: CASRQGAPYEQHF.

This chain uses TRBV4-2 with TRBJ2-3, with D perhaps matching TRBD2 (5 bases). Germline V gene data show CDR1 as LGHNA and CDR2 as YNFKEQ. V lost 1 base and J lost 2, with 13 bases in between. This CDR3 is built from 16 residues. CDR3 sequence: CASSQGVEAPTDTQYF. In DNA, the CDR3 is TGTGCCAGCAGCCAAGGGGTGGAGGCCCCCACAGATACGCAGTATTTT.

This clone was seen more than once but under ten times. The chain joins TRBV5-4 to TRBJ2-1; the D gene is possibly TRBD1 (7 bases). Trimming took 7 bases from V and 3 from J, leaving 17 bases between them. Germline-derived CDR1 and CDR2 are SGHNT and YYREEE (reference sequence). This CDR3 has 15 residues. The chain's CDR3 is CASAVEGADYNEQFF. The DNA of the CDR3 is TGTGCCAGCGCTGTGGAGGGGGCGGACTACAATGAGCAGTTCTTC. The whole variable domain, remainder taken from reference TRBV5-4 and TRBJ2-1, is ETGVTQSPTHLIKTRGQQVTLRCSSQSGHNTVSWYQQALGQGPQFIFQYYREEENGRGNFPPRFSGLQFPNYSSELNVNALELDDSALYLCASAVEGADYNEQFFGPGTRLTVL.

This chain uses TRBV6-1 with TRBJ2-3; no firm D call. CDR1 and CDR2 (germline): MNHNS, SASEGT. V was clipped by 5 bases and J by 0 bases, with 9 bases between them. The length of the CDR3 is 14 residues. As DNA, the CDR3 is TGTGCCAGCAGTAGCGACTCTAGCACAGATACGCAGTATTTT. Translated, it gives CASSSDSSTDTQYF.

The chain recombines TRBV5-1 with TRBJ2-5; D ambiguous. CDR3 length: 14 residues. Germline loops: CDR1 SGHRS, CDR2 YFSETQ. The V end was cut by 4 bases, the J end by 1 base, with 11 bases between. The CDR3 sequence is CASSIQSFQETQYF. DNA for the CDR3: TGCGCCAGCAGCATACAGTCGTTCCAAGAGACCCAGTACTTC.

The genes are TRBV5-4 and TRBJ2-5, with D maybe TRBD1 (6 bases). The better agreement between TRBJ2-7 and the DNA end casts doubt on the J call. Per the germline V gene, CDR1 is SGHNT and CDR2 is YYREEE (reference sequence). The CDR3 totals 15 residues. CDR3 bases: TGTGCCAGCAGCCAACAGGGCTTTAGCTCCTACGAGCAGTACTTC. It codes for CASSQQGFSSYEQYF.

This clone was seen only once. The V and J genes are TRBV29-1 and TRBJ2-1; a possible D gene is TRBD2 (6 bases). This CDR3 has 12 residues. Trimming removed 7 bases at V and 3 bases at J, with 10 bases between. Germline V gene sequence: CDR1 SQVTM, CDR2 ANQGSEA. This chain's CDR3 is CSGRDFYNEQFF. The CDR3 region has the DNA TGCAGCGGGCGGGACTTCTACAATGAGCAGTTCTTC.